This note documents a single T cell receptor (beta chain) sequence. Antigen specificity is unknown. Using immunoSEQ multiplex PCR, the repertoire was profiled, and TCRdb retains in-frame clones only, with some absent. The profile shows around 40,000 clones, around four fifths of them singletons. The CDR3 is made up of 13 amino acids. Germline lookup yields CDR1 SQVTM and CDR2 ANQGSEA. J was trimmed by 1 base and V by 7 bases; bases with no gene match: 5. Time point indicated: week 23, last vaccination. Vaccination used 300 ug of mutant IDH1 20-mer peptide per dose, with topical imiquimod. Astrocytomas found in donors were new, WHO grade 3 or 4, IDH1-mutant and ATRX-lost. The sample comes from a study of a mutant IDH1 vaccine in newly diagnosed glioma. Study-level background: Patients got radiotherapy, temozolomide, or both beforehand, and most got both. Study-level findings and limits: Changes in the top peripheral T cell clonotypes seemingly had no bearing on pseudoprogression.

The J gene is TRBJ2-3, the V gene TRBV29-1; 7 nucleotides match TRBD2. The TCR comes from a man aged 50 to 60 with glioma. Sequences were derived from PBMCs, sampled from a glioma patient whose treatment included an IDH1 peptide vaccine. The chain's CDR3 is CSDRRGGTDTQYF. DNA for the CDR3: TGCAGCGACCGTCGGGGGGGCACAGATACGCAGTATTTT.